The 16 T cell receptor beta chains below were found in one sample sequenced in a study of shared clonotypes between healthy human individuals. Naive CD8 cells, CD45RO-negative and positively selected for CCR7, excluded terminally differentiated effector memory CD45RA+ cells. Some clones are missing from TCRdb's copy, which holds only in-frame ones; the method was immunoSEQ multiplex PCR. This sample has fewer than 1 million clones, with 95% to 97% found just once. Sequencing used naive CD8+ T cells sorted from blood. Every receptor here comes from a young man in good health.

CDR3 coding DNA: TGTGCCAGCAGCCCCAGCCCTGGCTCCTACAATGAGCAGTTCTTC. Translating gives CASSPSPGSYNEQFF. The chain combines TRBV7-9 with TRBJ2-1, with D unclear. The CDR3 loop spans 15 amino acids. The germline V gene has CDR1 SEHNR and CDR2 FQNEAQ (reference sequence). V lost 5 bases, J lost 0 bases, and 11 bases lay in between.

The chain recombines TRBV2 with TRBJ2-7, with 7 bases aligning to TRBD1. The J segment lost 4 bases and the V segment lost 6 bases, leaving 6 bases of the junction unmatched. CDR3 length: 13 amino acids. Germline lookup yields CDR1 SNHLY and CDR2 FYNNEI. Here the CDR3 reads CASRNRGSYEQYF. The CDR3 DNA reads TGTGCCAGCAGGAACAGGGGTTCGTACGAGCAGTACTTC. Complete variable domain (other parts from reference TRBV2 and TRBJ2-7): EPEVTQTPSHQVTQMGQEVILRCVPISNHLYFYWYRQILGQKVEFLVSFYNNEISEKSEIFDDQFSVERPDGSNFTLKIRSTKLEDSAMYFCASRNRGSYEQYFGPGTRLTVT.

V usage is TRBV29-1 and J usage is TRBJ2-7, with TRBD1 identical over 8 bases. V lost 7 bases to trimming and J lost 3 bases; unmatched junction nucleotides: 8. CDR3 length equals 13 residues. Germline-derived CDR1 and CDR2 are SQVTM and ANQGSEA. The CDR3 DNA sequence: TGCAGCGCTGGGACAGGCGATAACTACGAGCAGTACTTC. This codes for CSAGTGDNYEQYF.

The CDR3: CASSLANRGPGPDTQYF. The DNA of the CDR3 is TGTGCCAGCAGTTTAGCGAACAGGGGCCCCGGCCCAGATACGCAGTATTTT. J is TRBJ2-3 and V is TRBV28; 7 nucleotides line up with TRBD1. Losses at the gene ends were 2 bases for V and 4 bases for J; bases not matched to a gene: 12. CDR3 length: 17 residues. CDR1 and CDR2 from the germline V gene are MDHEN and SYDVKM.

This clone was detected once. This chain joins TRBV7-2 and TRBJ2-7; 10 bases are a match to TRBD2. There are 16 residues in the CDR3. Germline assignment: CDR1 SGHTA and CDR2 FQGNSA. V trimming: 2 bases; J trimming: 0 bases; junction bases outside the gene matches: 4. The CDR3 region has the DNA TGTGCCAGCAGCTTAAGACTAGCGGGTAGCTCCTACGAGCAGTACTTC. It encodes CASSLRLAGSSYEQYF. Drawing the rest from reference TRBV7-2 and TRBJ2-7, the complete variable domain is GAGVSQSPSNKVTEKGKDVELRCDPISGHTALYWYRQSLGQGLEFLIYFQGNSAPDKSGLPSDRFSAERTGGSVSTLTIQRTQQEDSAVYLCASSLRLAGSSYEQYFGPGTRLTVT.

The CDR3 sequence is CASSFGDYTQYF. For the CDR3, the DNA is TGCGCCAGCAGCTTTGGAGATTATACGCAGTATTTT. The chain carries TRBV5-1 and TRBJ2-3; D is unclear. The length of the CDR3 is 12 residues. V shed 2 bases and J shed 7 bases, with 8 bases lying between them. Germline CDR1 is SGHRS and CDR2 is YFSETQ.

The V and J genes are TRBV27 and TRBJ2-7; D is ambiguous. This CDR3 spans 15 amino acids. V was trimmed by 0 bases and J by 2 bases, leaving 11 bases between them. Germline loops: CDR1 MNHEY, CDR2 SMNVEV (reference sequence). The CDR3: CASSLSRTLPYEQYF. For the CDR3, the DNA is TGTGCCAGCAGTTTATCACGTACGTTACCCTACGAGCAGTACTTC.

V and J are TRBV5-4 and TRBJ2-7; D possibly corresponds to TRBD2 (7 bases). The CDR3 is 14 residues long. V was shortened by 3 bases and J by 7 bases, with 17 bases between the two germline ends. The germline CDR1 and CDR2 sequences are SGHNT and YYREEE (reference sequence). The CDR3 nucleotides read TGTGCCAGCAGCTCCTGGGGGGGCAGAAGGGAGCAGTACTTC. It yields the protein CASSSWGGRREQYF.

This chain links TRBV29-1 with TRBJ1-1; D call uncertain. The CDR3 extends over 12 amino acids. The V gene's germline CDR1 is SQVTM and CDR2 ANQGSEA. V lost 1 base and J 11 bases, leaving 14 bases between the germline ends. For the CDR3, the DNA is TGCAGCGTTGAAGGCCGTGGAAGGCAGGCTTTCTTT. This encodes CSVEGRGRQAFF.

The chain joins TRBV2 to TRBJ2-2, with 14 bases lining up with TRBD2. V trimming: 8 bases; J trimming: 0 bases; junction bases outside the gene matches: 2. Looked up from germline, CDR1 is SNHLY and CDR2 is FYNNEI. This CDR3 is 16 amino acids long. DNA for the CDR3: TGTGCCAGCGGGACTAGCGGGAGTTCGAACACCGGGGAGCTGTTTTTT. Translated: CASGTSGSSNTGELFF.

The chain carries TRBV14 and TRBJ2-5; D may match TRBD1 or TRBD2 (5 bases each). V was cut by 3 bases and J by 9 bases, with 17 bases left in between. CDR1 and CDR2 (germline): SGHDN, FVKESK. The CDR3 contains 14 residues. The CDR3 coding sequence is TGTGCCAGCAGCCAGGCCTCGGGGCGGTTGGCCCAGTACTTC. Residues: CASSQASGRLAQYF.

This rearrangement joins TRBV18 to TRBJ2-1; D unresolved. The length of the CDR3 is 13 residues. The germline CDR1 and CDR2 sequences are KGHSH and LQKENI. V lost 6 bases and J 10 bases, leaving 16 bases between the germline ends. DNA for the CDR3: TGTGCCAGCTCGCCAAGTCCTTCGGACGAGCAGTTCTTC. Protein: CASSPSPSDEQFF.

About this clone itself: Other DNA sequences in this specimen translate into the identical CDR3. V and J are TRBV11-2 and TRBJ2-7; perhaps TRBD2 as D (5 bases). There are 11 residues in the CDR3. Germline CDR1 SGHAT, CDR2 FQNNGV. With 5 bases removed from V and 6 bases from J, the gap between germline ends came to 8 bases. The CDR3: CASSPSGEQYF. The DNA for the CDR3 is TGTGCCAGCAGCCCAAGCGGCGAGCAGTACTTC.

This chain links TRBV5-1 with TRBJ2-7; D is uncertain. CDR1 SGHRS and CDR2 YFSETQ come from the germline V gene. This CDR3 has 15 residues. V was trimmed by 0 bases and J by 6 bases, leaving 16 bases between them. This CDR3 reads CASSLARVGSPEQYF. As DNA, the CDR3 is TGCGCCAGCAGCTTGGCCCGAGTTGGTTCCCCCGAGCAGTACTTC.

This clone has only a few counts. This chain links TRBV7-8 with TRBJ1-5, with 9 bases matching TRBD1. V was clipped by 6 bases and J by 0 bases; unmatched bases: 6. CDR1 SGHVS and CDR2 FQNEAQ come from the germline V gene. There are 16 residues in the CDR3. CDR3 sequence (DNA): TGTGCCAGCAGACCTGACAGGGGGTATAGCAATCAGCCCCAGCATTTT. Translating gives CASRPDRGYSNQPQHF.

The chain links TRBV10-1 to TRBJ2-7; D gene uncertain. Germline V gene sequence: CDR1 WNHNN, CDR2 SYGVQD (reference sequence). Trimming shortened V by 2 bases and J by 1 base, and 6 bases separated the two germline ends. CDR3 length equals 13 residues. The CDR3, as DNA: TGCGCCAGCAGTGAGAGGCTATCCTACGAGCAGTACTTC. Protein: CASSERLSYEQYF.